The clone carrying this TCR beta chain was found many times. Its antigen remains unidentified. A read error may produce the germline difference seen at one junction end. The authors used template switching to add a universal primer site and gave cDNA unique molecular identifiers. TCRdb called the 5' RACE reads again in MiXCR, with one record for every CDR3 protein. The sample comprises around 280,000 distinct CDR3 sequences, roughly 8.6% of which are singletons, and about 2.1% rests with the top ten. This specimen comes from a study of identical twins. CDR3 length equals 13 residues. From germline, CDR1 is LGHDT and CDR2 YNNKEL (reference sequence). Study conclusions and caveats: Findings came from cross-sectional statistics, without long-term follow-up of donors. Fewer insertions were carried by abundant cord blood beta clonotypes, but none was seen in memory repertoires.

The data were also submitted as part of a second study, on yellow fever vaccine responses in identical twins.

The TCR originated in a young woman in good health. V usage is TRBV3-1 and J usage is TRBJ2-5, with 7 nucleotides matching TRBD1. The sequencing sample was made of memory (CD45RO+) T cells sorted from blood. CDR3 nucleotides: TGCGCCAGCAGCCAGGGACAGCAAGAGACCCAGTACTTC. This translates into CASSQGQQETQYF.